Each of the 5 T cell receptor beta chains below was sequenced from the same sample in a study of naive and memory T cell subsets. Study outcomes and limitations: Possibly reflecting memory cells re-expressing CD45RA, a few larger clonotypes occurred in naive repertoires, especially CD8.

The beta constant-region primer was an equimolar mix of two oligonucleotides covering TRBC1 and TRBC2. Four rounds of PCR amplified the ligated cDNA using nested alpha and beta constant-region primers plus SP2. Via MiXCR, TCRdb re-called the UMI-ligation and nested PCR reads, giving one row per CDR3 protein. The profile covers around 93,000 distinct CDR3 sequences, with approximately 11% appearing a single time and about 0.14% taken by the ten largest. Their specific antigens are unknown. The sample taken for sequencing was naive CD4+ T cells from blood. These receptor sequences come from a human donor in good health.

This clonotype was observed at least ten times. This chain's CDR3 is CASSVGGDVGSSYNEQFF. The CDR3 region has the DNA TGTGCCAGCAGCGTAGGGGGGGATGTCGGGAGCTCCTACAATGAGCAGTTCTTC. The chain couples TRBV9 to TRBJ2-1; D possibly corresponds to TRBD2 (6 bases). In germline, CDR1 is SGDLS, CDR2 YYNGEE. The CDR3 totals 18 residues. Trimming stripped 0 bases from V and 0 bases from J, with 16 bases between.

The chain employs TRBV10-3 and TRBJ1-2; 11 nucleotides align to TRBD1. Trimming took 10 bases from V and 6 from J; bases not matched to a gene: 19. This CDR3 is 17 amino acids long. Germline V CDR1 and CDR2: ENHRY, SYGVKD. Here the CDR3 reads CATTGLGQGAFGDGYTF. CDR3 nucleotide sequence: TGTGCCACCACAGGGCTCGGACAGGGGGCTTTCGGCGATGGCTACACCTTC.

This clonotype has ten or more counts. The CDR3: CASSLGVSYEQYF. The CDR3 bases are TGTGCCAGCAGTTTAGGAGTCTCCTACGAGCAGTACTTC. V usage is TRBV12-3 or TRBV12-4 and J usage is TRBJ2-7; D remains unclear. Trimming stripped 1 base from V and 0 bases from J, with 4 bases between. The CDR3 contains 13 residues.

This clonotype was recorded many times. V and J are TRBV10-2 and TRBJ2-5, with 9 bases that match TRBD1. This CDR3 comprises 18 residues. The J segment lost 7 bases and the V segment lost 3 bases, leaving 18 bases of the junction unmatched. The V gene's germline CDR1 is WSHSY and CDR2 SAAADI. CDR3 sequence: CASSEEARGQGGRGTQYF. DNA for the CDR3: TGCGCCAGCAGTGAAGAGGCGAGGGGACAGGGCGGTCGAGGGACCCAGTACTTC.

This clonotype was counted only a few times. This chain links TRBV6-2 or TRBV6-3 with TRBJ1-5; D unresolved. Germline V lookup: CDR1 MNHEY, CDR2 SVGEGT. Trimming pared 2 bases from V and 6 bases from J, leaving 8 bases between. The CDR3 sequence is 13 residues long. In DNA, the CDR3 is TGTGCCAGCAGTTACACGGCCCGTCAGCCCCAGCATTTT. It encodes CASSYTARQPQHF.